The sequence of this TCR beta chain was determined in a study of blood T cell repertoires in COVID-19. Looking at the study overall: The study drew acute and convalescent COVID-19 samples from the United States, Italy and Spain. PBMCs, B-cell-depleted T cells, or T cells were the source of the cDNA or gDNA that made up the material.

In the original processing: The assay estimated nucleated cells by amplifying reference gene primers. Some clones are missing from TCRdb's copy, which holds only in-frame ones; the method was immunoSEQ multiplex PCR. The DNA was the basis for D and trimming; V, J and clone size are from that table. The repertoire consists of roughly 230,000 clones, with roughly 84% occurring once and the leading ten covering around 1%. This clone was seen only once. The clonotype was recovered from a man aged 35-49 years with acute or convalescent COVID-19. Sequencing was done on a sample of peripheral blood.

The CDR3 region is CASSPLGQGTGNTIYF. CDR3 coding DNA: TGTGCCAGCAGCCCTTTGGGACAGGGGACTGGAAACACCATATATTTT. The rearrangement uses TRBV3-1 (or the pseudogene TRBV3-2) and TRBJ1-3; 10 bases are a match to TRBD1. The V and J ends lost 4 bases and 2 bases, in that order; junction bases with no gene match: 5. Germline V gene data show CDR1 as LGHDT and CDR2 as YNNKEL (reference sequence). The CDR3 spans 16 residues.